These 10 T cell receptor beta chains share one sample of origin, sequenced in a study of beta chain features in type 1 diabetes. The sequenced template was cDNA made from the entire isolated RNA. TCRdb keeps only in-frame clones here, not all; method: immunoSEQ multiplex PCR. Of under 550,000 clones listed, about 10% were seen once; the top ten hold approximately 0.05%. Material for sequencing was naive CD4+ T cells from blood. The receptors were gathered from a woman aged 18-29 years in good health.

The CDR3 loop reads CASSDPSLHTGELFF. DNA of the CDR3: TGTGCCAGCAGTGATCCCTCACTGCACACCGGGGAGCTGTTTTTT. The gene calls are TRBV25-1 and TRBJ2-2, with D unclear. Trimming removed 3 bases from V and 3 bases from J, with 11 bases in between. The germline V gene encodes CDR1 MGHDK and CDR2 SYGVNS. This CDR3 region has 15 residues.

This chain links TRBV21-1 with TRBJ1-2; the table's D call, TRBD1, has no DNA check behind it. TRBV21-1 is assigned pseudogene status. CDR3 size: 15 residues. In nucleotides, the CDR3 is TGTGCCAGCAGCCCTAGGGACAGGGGGGACTATGGCTACACCTTC. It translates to CASSPRDRGDYGYTF.

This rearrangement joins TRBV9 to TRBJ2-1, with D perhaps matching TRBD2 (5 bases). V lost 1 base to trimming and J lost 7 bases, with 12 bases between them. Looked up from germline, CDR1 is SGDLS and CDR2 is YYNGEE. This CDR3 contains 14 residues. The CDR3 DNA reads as TGTGCCAGCAGCGTAAGAGCGGTCGTAAATGAGCAGTTCTTC. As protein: CASSVRAVVNEQFF.

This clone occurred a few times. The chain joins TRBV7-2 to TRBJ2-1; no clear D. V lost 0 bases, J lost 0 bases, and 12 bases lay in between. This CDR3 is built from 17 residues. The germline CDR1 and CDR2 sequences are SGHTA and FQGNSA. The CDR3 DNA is TGTGCCAGCAGCTTAGCGAGCCAGCTCCTCTCCTACAATGAGCAGTTCTTC. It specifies CASSLASQLLSYNEQFF. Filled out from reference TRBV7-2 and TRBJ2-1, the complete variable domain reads GAGVSQSPSNKVTEKGKDVELRCDPISGHTALYWYRQSLGQGLEFLIYFQGNSAPDKSGLPSDRFSAERTGGSVSTLTIQRTQQEDSAVYLCASSLASQLLSYNEQFFGPGTRLTVL.

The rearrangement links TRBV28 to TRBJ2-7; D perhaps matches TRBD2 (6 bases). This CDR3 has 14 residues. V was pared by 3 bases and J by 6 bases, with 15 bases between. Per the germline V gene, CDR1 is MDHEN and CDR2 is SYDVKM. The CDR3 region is CASSFGSISGEQYV. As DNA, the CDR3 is TGTGCCAGCAGTTTCGGGAGTATCTCTGGCGAGCAGTACGTC.

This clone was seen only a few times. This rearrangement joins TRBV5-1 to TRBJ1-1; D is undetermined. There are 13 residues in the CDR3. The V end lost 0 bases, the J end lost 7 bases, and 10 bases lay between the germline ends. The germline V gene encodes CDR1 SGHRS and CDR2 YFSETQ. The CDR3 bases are TGCGCCAGCAGCTTGGGCGTTGCCCATGAAGCTTTCTTT. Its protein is CASSLGVAHEAFF.

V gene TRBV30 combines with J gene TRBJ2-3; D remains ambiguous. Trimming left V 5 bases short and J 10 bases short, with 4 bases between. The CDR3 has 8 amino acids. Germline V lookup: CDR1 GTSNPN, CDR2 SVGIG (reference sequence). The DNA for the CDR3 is TGTGCCTGGGAGGCGCAGTATTTT. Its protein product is CAWEAQYF.

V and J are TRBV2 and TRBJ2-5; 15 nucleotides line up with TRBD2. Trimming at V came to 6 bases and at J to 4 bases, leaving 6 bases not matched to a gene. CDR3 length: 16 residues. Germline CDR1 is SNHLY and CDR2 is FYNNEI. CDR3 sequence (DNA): TGTGCCAGCAGCGAACAGGGACTAGCGGGGGGAGAGACCCAGTACTTC. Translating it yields CASSEQGLAGGETQYF. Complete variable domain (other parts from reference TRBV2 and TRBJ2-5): EPEVTQTPSHQVTQMGQEVILRCVPISNHLYFYWYRQILGQKVEFLVSFYNNEISEKSEIFDDQFSVERPDGSNFTLKIRSTKLEDSAMYFCASSEQGLAGGETQYFGPGTRLLVL.

CDR3: CASSQDPPLSGGADTQYF. Written as DNA, the CDR3 is TGCGCCAGCAGCCAAGATCCCCCACTCTCCGGCGGGGCAGATACGCAGTATTTT. The chain couples TRBV4-3 to TRBJ2-3; tentative D call: TRBD2 (6 bases). Germline-derived CDR1 and CDR2 are LGHNA and YSLEER. This CDR3 spans 18 amino acids. The V gene lost 0 bases and the J gene lost 4 bases, with 20 bases spanning the gap.

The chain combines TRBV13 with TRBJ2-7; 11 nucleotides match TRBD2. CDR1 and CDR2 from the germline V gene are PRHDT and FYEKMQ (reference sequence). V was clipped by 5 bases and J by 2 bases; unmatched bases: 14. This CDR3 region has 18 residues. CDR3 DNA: TGTGCCAGCAGCCCAAGCCCTGAGATAGCGGGAGGGGCCTACGAGCAGTACTTC. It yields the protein CASSPSPEIAGGAYEQYF. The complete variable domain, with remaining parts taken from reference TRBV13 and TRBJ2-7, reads AAGVIQSPRHLIKEKRETATLKCYPIPRHDTVYWYQQGPGQDPQFLISFYEKMQSDKGSIPDRFSAQQFSDYHSELNMSSLELGDSALYFCASSPSPEIAGGAYEQYFGPGTRLTVT.